These 31 T cell receptor beta chains share one sample of origin, sequenced in a study of PD-L1 blockade in urothelial cancer. Some clones are missing from TCRdb's copy, which holds only in-frame ones; the method was immunoSEQ multiplex PCR. The table has tens of thousands of clones, 80% to 90% seen once. Material: PBMCs, obtained around atezolizumab (anti-PD-L1) treatment. These receptors all stem from a man aged 50-59 years with urothelial cancer.

This chain connects TRBV11-2 to TRBJ2-5; 7 positions agree with TRBD2. The germline V gene encodes CDR1 SGHAT and CDR2 FQNNGV. The trim removed 5 bases at V and 2 bases at J, leaving 17 bases unmatched. The CDR3 totals 18 residues. CDR3 DNA sequence: TGTGCCAGCAGCAAAGGGAGGCAGAGCGGGACTAAACAAGAGACCCAGTACTTC. This encodes CASSKGRQSGTKQETQYF.

The chain combines TRBV27 with TRBJ2-7, with 15 nucleotides matching TRBD2. Trimming cost V 4 bases and J 6 bases; bases outside gene matches: 13. The V gene's germline CDR1 is MNHEY and CDR2 SMNVEV (reference sequence). The CDR3 runs to 18 residues. The CDR3 region is CASSSGTSGGMGPLEQYF. In nucleotides, the CDR3 is TGTGCCAGCAGTTCCGGGACTAGCGGGGGGATGGGTCCTCTCGAGCAGTACTTC.

The rearrangement uses TRBV28 and TRBJ1-2, with 9 bases that match TRBD1. The V gene end was trimmed by 8 bases and the J gene end by 9 bases; junction bases not matched to a gene: 7. CDR3 length: 12 amino acids. Germline V gene data show CDR1 as MDHEN and CDR2 as SYDVKM. The CDR3 bases are TGTGCCAGCCAAATGGGACAGGGACGCTACACCTTC. It yields the protein CASQMGQGRYTF.

The chain is built from TRBV6-5 and TRBJ2-3; the D gene is possibly TRBD1 (5 bases). The CDR3 consists of 15 residues. Germline CDR1 is MNHEY and CDR2 is SVGAGI. The V end was cut by 2 bases, the J end by 0 bases, with 9 bases between. Written as DNA, the CDR3 is TGTGCCAGCAGTTACCAGGGAACTAGCACAGATACGCAGTATTTT. Translation: CASSYQGTSTDTQYF.

In its sample, this clone was seen once. The J gene is TRBJ1-1, the V gene TRBV19; D call uncertain. The CDR3 is 14 residues long. Germline-derived CDR1 and CDR2 are LNHDA and SQIVND (reference sequence). V lost 2 bases and J 7 bases, leaving 14 bases between the germline ends. The CDR3 nucleotides are TGTGCCAGTAGTATAAGATCAGGTCGGGGTGAAGCTTTCTTT. Amino acid sequence: CASSIRSGRGEAFF. Combining the CDR3 with reference TRBV19 and TRBJ1-1 gives the whole variable domain DGGITQSPKYLFRKEGQNVTLSCEQNLNHDAMYWYRQDPGQGLRLIYYSQIVNDFQKGDIAEGYSVSREKKESFPLTVTSAQKNPTAFYLCASSIRSGRGEAFFGQGTRLTVV.

V and J are TRBV29-1 and TRBJ1-1; a weak D match, TRBD1 (5 bases). Germline assignment: CDR1 SQVTM and CDR2 ANQGSEA. Trimming removed 4 bases at V and 4 bases at J, with 19 bases between. This CDR3 has 15 amino acids. The CDR3 DNA follows: TGCAGCGTTGGGGGCCCGTGGAGGGAGAGCACTGAAGCTTTCTTT. Its translation is CSVGGPWRESTEAFF.

This rearrangement joins TRBV7-2 to TRBJ2-2; D possibly corresponds to TRBD2 (6 bases). V was cut by 5 bases and J by 1 base, with 11 bases left in between. Looked up from germline, CDR1 is SGHTA and CDR2 is FQGNSA. The CDR3 covers 15 residues. Written as DNA, the CDR3 is TGTGCCAGCAGCCCGGGACTTCTGAACACCGGGGAGCTGTTTTTT. Residues: CASSPGLLNTGELFF.

The V gene is TRBV7-9, the J gene TRBJ1-2, with TRBD1 as a possible D gene (5 bases). Germline CDR1 SEHNR, CDR2 FQNEAQ (reference sequence). The V gene lost 0 bases and the J gene lost 8 bases, with 16 bases spanning the gap. This CDR3 has 15 residues. The CDR3 region has the DNA TGTGCCAGCAGCTTAGCAGGGGTTCAAACTATGGGCTACACCTTC. Translation: CASSLAGVQTMGYTF.

The chain is built from TRBV7-2 and TRBJ1-2; 7 bases align to TRBD1. Germline CDR1 reads SGHTA; CDR2 reads FQGNSA. V was clipped by 5 bases and J by 0 bases; unmatched bases: 6. This CDR3 contains 15 residues. The CDR3 nucleotides are TGTGCCAGCAGCCTGTGGGACAGAGCTAACTATGGCTACACCTTC. It translates to CASSLWDRANYGYTF.

The chain has TRBV7-2 and TRBJ2-5; 12 bases line up with TRBD2. The junction had 4 bases not matched to a gene; V was cut back by 0 bases and J by 2 bases. Germline V CDR1 and CDR2: SGHTA, FQGNSA. The CDR3 length is 17 residues. CDR3 sequence reads: CASSLAWGLAGQETQYF. The CDR3, as DNA: TGTGCCAGCAGCTTAGCTTGGGGACTAGCGGGTCAAGAGACCCAGTACTTC.

The genes are TRBV11-2 and TRBJ2-7, with 12 bases lining up with TRBD1. This CDR3 region has 16 residues. J lost 3 bases, V lost 5 bases, and 8 bases had no gene match. Per germline, CDR1 SGHAT and CDR2 FQNNGV. The CDR3 loop is CASSVGTGGVVYEQYF. CDR3 nucleotides: TGTGCCAGCAGCGTAGGGACAGGGGGCGTTGTCTACGAGCAGTACTTC.

The chain recombines TRBV7-9 with TRBJ2-3; 11 bases line up with TRBD1. With 4 bases clipped from V and 3 bases from J, the junction kept 6 bases outside the gene matches. Per germline, CDR1 SEHNR and CDR2 FQNEAQ (reference sequence). The CDR3 runs 16 residues. The CDR3 nucleotides read TGTGCCAGCAGCTCGGCGGACAGGGGGCTGACAGATACGCAGTATTTT. Amino acids: CASSSADRGLTDTQYF. The whole variable domain, remainder taken from reference TRBV7-9 and TRBJ2-3, is DTGVSQNPRHKITKRGQNVTFRCDPISEHNRLYWYRQTLGQGPEFLTYFQNEAQLEKSRLLSDRFSAERPKGSFSTLEIQRTEQGDSAMYLCASSSADRGLTDTQYFGPGTRLTVL.

The chain uses TRBV29-1 and TRBJ1-2, with TRBD1 identical over 8 bases. This CDR3 has 12 residues. V lost 3 bases to trimming and J lost 6 bases; unmatched junction nucleotides: 3. The V gene's germline CDR1 is SQVTM and CDR2 ANQGSEA. CDR3 in amino acids: CSVDRGPDGYTF. CDR3 DNA sequence: TGCAGCGTTGACAGGGGGCCCGATGGCTACACCTTC.

The chain joins TRBV7-6 to TRBJ2-5; 15 bases fit TRBD2. This CDR3 has 15 amino acids. Germline trimming cut 5 bases from V and 4 bases from J; bases unmatched to any gene: 2. The V gene's germline CDR1 is SGHVS and CDR2 FNYEAQ. CDR3 region: CASSRGLAGGETQYF. The CDR3, as DNA: TGTGCCAGCAGCCGGGGACTAGCGGGAGGAGAGACCCAGTACTTC.

The chain combines TRBV6-6 with TRBJ2-5; 8 nucleotides agree with TRBD2. The V gene end was trimmed by 6 bases and the J gene end by 6 bases; junction bases not matched to a gene: 9. The germline CDR1 and CDR2 sequences are MNHNY and SVGAGI (reference sequence). This CDR3 region has 14 residues. For the CDR3, the DNA is TGTGCCAGCAGCCCCGGGGGGGGTACGAAGACCCAGTACTTC. Protein sequence: CASSPGGGTKTQYF.

This clone was seen just once. This chain joins TRBV7-3 and TRBJ2-3; D call uncertain. This CDR3 region has 13 residues. The V and J ends lost 1 base and 5 bases respectively, with 7 bases between them. Germline V gene sequence: CDR1 SGHTA, CDR2 FQGTGA. The CDR3 nucleotides are TGTGCCAGCAGCTTAATTCTCAGAGATACGCAGTATTTT. Protein: CASSLILRDTQYF.

CDR3 nucleotides: TGTGCCACGGCAAAACAGAGCATAGCGGGGGTCCCCCACAATGAGCAGTTCTTC. Amino acid sequence: CATAKQSIAGVPHNEQFF. The chain couples TRBV19 to TRBJ2-1, with 9 positions matching TRBD2. Unmatched junction bases numbered 21, after V lost 10 bases and J lost 5 bases. The CDR3 sequence is 18 residues long. The V gene's germline CDR1 is LNHDA and CDR2 SQIVND (reference sequence).

Here the CDR3 DNA reads TGTGCCAGCGGCGTAGCGGATACTAGCACAGATACGCAGTATTTT. Protein product: CASGVADTSTDTQYF. V usage is TRBV2 and J usage is TRBJ2-3, with D possibly TRBD2 on 6 matching bases. The V end lost 8 bases, the J end lost 0 bases, and 15 bases lay between the germline ends. Germline-derived CDR1 and CDR2 are SNHLY and FYNNEI. CDR3 size: 15 residues.

The chain carries TRBV30 and TRBJ1-1; D perhaps matches TRBD1 (6 bases). The V gene lost 0 bases and the J gene lost 1 base, with 9 bases spanning the gap. Germline CDR1 reads GTSNPN; CDR2 reads SVGIG (reference sequence). This CDR3 spans 14 amino acids. CDR3 DNA: TGTGCCTGGAGTGTTTGGGGGCGGAACACTGAAGCTTTCTTT. Its protein product is CAWSVWGRNTEAFF.

The chain carries TRBV19 and TRBJ2-7; the match to TRBD1 covers 9 bases. V gave up 3 bases and J gave up 1 base; unmatched junction bases: 4. The CDR3 contains 15 residues. The germline V gene encodes CDR1 LNHDA and CDR2 SQIVND (reference sequence). The CDR3 DNA follows: TGTGCCAGTAGTATGAGACAGGGGGTGTCCTACGAGCAGTACTTC. It yields the protein CASSMRQGVSYEQYF.

V and J are TRBV7-8 and TRBJ2-7; D is perhaps TRBD2 (6 bases). This CDR3 contains 15 residues. CDR1 is SGHVS and CDR2 is FQNEAQ in the germline V gene. Trimming left V 7 bases short and J 4 bases short, with 20 bases between. In nucleotides, the CDR3 is TGTGCCAGCAAACATAGCGGAGACCCGACTTACGAGCAGTACTTC. Protein product: CASKHSGDPTYEQYF.

This clone was detected only a few times. This chain connects TRBV19 to TRBJ2-1; 11 bases are a match to TRBD2. The CDR3 runs to 16 residues. V was clipped by 5 bases and J by 3 bases; unmatched bases: 6. Germline assignment: CDR1 LNHDA and CDR2 SQIVND (reference sequence). The CDR3 region has the DNA TGTGCCAGTAGTGAGCTAGCGGGGGGCCACTACAATGAGCAGTTCTTC. Translating it yields CASSELAGGHYNEQFF.

This clone was counted between two and nine times. The rearrangement uses TRBV7-9 and TRBJ2-3, with D perhaps matching TRBD1 (6 bases). V was shortened by 5 bases and J by 5 bases, with 17 bases between the two germline ends. CDR1 is SEHNR and CDR2 is FQNEAQ in the germline V gene (reference sequence). The CDR3 contains 15 residues. CDR3: CASSPGGYRVDTQYF. CDR3 DNA sequence: TGTGCCAGCAGCCCAGGCGGCTACAGGGTAGATACGCAGTATTTT.

The CDR3, as DNA: TGCGCCAGCAGCTTGGAGGGCAGCGGGGAGACCCAGTACTTC. Its translation is CASSLEGSGETQYF. This chain joins TRBV5-1 and TRBJ2-5; tentatively, D is TRBD2 (6 bases). Germline V gene data show CDR1 as SGHRS and CDR2 as YFSETQ. The CDR3 length is 14 residues. V lost 0 bases to trimming and J lost 5 bases, with 11 bases between them.

By sample share, this clone is medium-sized. CDR3: CASSLYSDRGASTDTQYF. The CDR3 region has the DNA TGTGCCAGCAGCTTATATTCGGATCGCGGGGCGAGCACAGATACGCAGTATTTT. The chain carries TRBV7-3 and TRBJ2-3, with D perhaps matching TRBD2 (6 bases). Trimming cost V 2 bases and J 0 bases, with 18 bases left between them. Germline values: CDR1 SGHTA, CDR2 FQGTGA. This CDR3 is 18 amino acids long.

The chain carries TRBV15 and TRBJ2-3; the D gene is possibly TRBD2 (6 bases). In germline, CDR1 is LNHNV, CDR2 YYDKDF (reference sequence). CDR3 length: 16 amino acids. Trimming cost V 1 base and J 0 bases, with 11 bases left between them. As DNA, the CDR3 is TGTGCCACCAGCAGAGTCCTAGCGACTAGCACAGATACGCAGTATTTT. Translating it yields CATSRVLATSTDTQYF.

As concerns this clone: At one boundary the junction diverges from the germline segment, which might be a read error. This sequence joins TRBV27 and TRBJ2-1; D remains ambiguous. The CDR3 spans 11 residues. CDR1 and CDR2 (germline): MNHEY, SMNVEV (reference sequence). CDR3 protein: CASSYYNEQFF. The CDR3 nucleotides read TGTGCCAGCAGCTACTACAATGAACAGTTCTTC.

This chain links TRBV9 with TRBJ2-7; D might be TRBD2 (5 bases). CDR3 size: 12 residues. V was trimmed by 0 bases and J by 7 bases, leaving 8 bases between them. Germline CDR1 reads SGDLS; CDR2 reads YYNGEE. The CDR3 nucleotides are TGTGCCAGCAGCGTAGCGGGAAAGGAGCAGTACTTC. Protein: CASSVAGKEQYF.

The chain uses TRBV6-1 and TRBJ2-3; 9 bases match TRBD2. The trim removed 8 bases at V and 1 base at J, leaving 7 bases unmatched. The CDR3 is made up of 15 amino acids. Germline V gives CDR1 MNHNS, CDR2 SASEGT. The CDR3 reads CASSSSGVGTDTQYF. The DNA for the CDR3 is TGTGCCAGCTCCTCTAGCGGGGTGGGCACAGATACGCAGTATTTT.

The chain recombines TRBV28 with TRBJ2-6; 11 bases map to TRBD2. CDR1 and CDR2 (germline): MDHEN, SYDVKM. CDR3 length: 18 amino acids. The J segment lost 3 bases and the V segment lost 4 bases, leaving 8 bases of the junction unmatched. CDR3 DNA sequence: TGTGCCAGCAGTTCCCTCACTAGCGGGAGCTTTGGGGCCAACGTCCTGACTTTC. It encodes CASSSLTSGSFGANVLTF.

This chain connects TRBV28 to TRBJ2-1; TRBD2 aligns across 14 bases. Trimming took 3 bases from V and 5 from J; bases not matched to a gene: 3. CDR3 length: 16 residues. The germline gives CDR1 MDHEN, CDR2 SYDVKM. In DNA, the CDR3 is TGTGCCAGCAGTTTGGGACTAGCGGGAGTAGACAATGAGCAGTTCTTC. Its translation is CASSLGLAGVDNEQFF.